Each of the 26 T cell receptor beta chains below was sequenced from the same sample in a study of cytotoxic CD8 clonotypes in ibrutinib-treated CLL. Clones were sequenced by immunoSEQ multiplex PCR, and TCRdb holds only the in-frame ones, with some missing. The table lists about 300,000 clones, around 69% of them singletons. The specimen was PBMCs, collected at disease progression, from a patient treated with ibrutinib. These receptors came from a human donor with chronic lymphocytic leukemia.

V and J are TRBV30 and TRBJ2-1; perhaps TRBD1 as D (6 bases). This CDR3 has 16 residues. Per germline, CDR1 GTSNPN and CDR2 SVGIG (reference sequence). V was trimmed by 2 bases and J by 8 bases, leaving 22 bases between them. DNA for the CDR3: TGTGCCTGGAGTCTCACGGACAGCGTCCCTCCTGATGAGCAGTTCTTC. The encoded protein is CAWSLTDSVPPDEQFF. The variable domain in full, with the rest retrieved from reference TRBV30 and TRBJ2-1, is SQTIHQWPATLVQPVGSPLSLECTVEGTSNPNLYWYRQAAGRGLQLLFYSVGIGQISSEVPQNLSASRPQDRQFILSSKKLLLSDSGFYLCAWSLTDSVPPDEQFFGPGTRLTVL.

The chain carries TRBV7-3 and TRBJ2-1; 12 bases agree with TRBD2. V trimming: 5 bases; J trimming: 7 bases; junction bases outside the gene matches: 6. Per the germline V gene, CDR1 is SGHTA and CDR2 is FQGTGA. The CDR3 runs to 15 residues. Here the CDR3 DNA reads TGTGCCAGCAGCCCCCGAGGACTAGCGGGAAATGAGCAGTTCTTC. Amino acids: CASSPRGLAGNEQFF.

The V gene is TRBV15, the J gene TRBJ2-3; a possible D gene is TRBD1 (6 bases). The CDR3 spans 15 residues. Looked up from germline, CDR1 is LNHNV and CDR2 is YYDKDF (reference sequence). V was shortened by 1 base and J by 0 bases, with 8 bases between the two germline ends. Here the CDR3 DNA reads TGTGCCACCAGCAGAGGGCAGGGGAGCACAGATACGCAGTATTTT. This encodes CATSRGQGSTDTQYF.

This chain joins TRBV7-9 and TRBJ1-3, with D perhaps TRBD1 (6 bases). CDR1 and CDR2 from the germline V gene are SEHNR and FQNEAQ (reference sequence). The V end was cut by 5 bases, the J end by 0 bases, with 11 bases between. There are 15 residues in the CDR3. The DNA of the CDR3 is TGTGCCAGCAGCCCGACAGGACTCTCTGGAAACACCATATATTTT. Its translation is CASSPTGLSGNTIYF. Looking up the rest from reference TRBV7-9 and TRBJ1-3 gives the full variable domain: DTGVSQNPRHKITKRGQNVTFRCDPISEHNRLYWYRQTLGQGPEFLTYFQNEAQLEKSRLLSDRFSAERPKGSFSTLEIQRTEQGDSAMYLCASSPTGLSGNTIYFGEGSWLTVV.

The table lists this clone with a few counts. The chain joins TRBV5-1 to TRBJ1-1, with D unresolved. V was cut by 6 bases and J by 1 base, with 13 bases left in between. The germline V gene has CDR1 SGHRS and CDR2 YFSETQ. The CDR3 length is 14 residues. The CDR3 loop is CASKVIPSNTEAFF. As DNA, the CDR3 is TGCGCCAGCAAGGTCATACCATCGAACACTGAAGCTTTCTTT.

The chain joins TRBV7-3 to TRBJ2-1; possible D gene TRBD2, 5 bases. This CDR3 spans 19 amino acids. Germline CDR1 is SGHTA and CDR2 is FQGTGA. V lost 0 bases and J 1 base, leaving 19 bases between the germline ends. The DNA for the CDR3 is TGTGCCAGCAGCTTAACGGGTCGGTTTGCGGGTGTTTCCTACAATGAGCAGTTCTTC. Translated: CASSLTGRFAGVSYNEQFF.

The chain employs TRBV2 and TRBJ2-3; 10 positions agree with TRBD1. The CDR3 loop spans 13 amino acids. Germline V gives CDR1 SNHLY, CDR2 FYNNEI. The V and J ends lost 8 bases and 7 bases, in that order; junction bases with no gene match: 6. CDR3 in DNA: TGTGCCAGCTCGGGACAGGGGCGGAATACGCAGTATTTT. This encodes CASSGQGRNTQYF. Drawing the rest from reference TRBV2 and TRBJ2-3, the complete variable domain is EPEVTQTPSHQVTQMGQEVILRCVPISNHLYFYWYRQILGQKVEFLVSFYNNEISEKSEIFDDQFSVERPDGSNFTLKIRSTKLEDSAMYFCASSGQGRNTQYFGPGTRLTVL.

The V gene is TRBV10-2, the J gene TRBJ1-5; D unclear. Germline-derived CDR1 and CDR2 are WSHSY and SAAADI. The CDR3 is 13 amino acids. V was shortened by 5 bases and J by 8 bases, with 13 bases between the two germline ends. CDR3 coding DNA: TGCGCCAGCAGTCACCAGCCCCAGGAGCCCCAGCATTTT. It encodes CASSHQPQEPQHF.

The J gene is TRBJ2-5, the V gene TRBV6-5, with D perhaps being TRBD1 or TRBD2 (5 bases each). Trimming took off 0 bases at V and 7 bases at J, with 18 bases between the two ends. This CDR3 spans 16 amino acids. CDR1 is MNHEY and CDR2 is SVGAGI in the germline V gene. In DNA form, the CDR3 reads TGTGCCAGCAGTTACTCAGGGACGGTCCCACCGGGGACCCAGTACTTC. Residues: CASSYSGTVPPGTQYF.

V is TRBV9 and J is TRBJ2-1; D remains unclear. Trimming removed 5 bases from V and 6 bases from J, with 9 bases in between. Germline V lookup: CDR1 SGDLS, CDR2 YYNGEE. CDR3 size: 12 residues. CDR3 in amino acids: CASSVAPNEQFF. In DNA, the CDR3 is TGTGCCAGCAGTGTCGCGCCCAATGAGCAGTTCTTC.

V usage is TRBV4-1 and J usage is TRBJ2-7, with D perhaps matching TRBD2 (5 bases). Deletions cut 2 bases from V and 6 bases from J, with 17 bases between. The length of the CDR3 is 15 residues. Germline V CDR1 and CDR2: MGHRA, YSYEKL. The CDR3 sequence is CASSQSPGITGEQYF. CDR3 DNA sequence: TGCGCCAGCAGCCAATCGCCCGGGATCACGGGCGAGCAGTACTTC.

CDR3 in DNA: TGTGCCAGCAGTTTAATGGGTACAGATACGCAGTATTTT. It yields the protein CASSLMGTDTQYF. The chain carries TRBV27 and TRBJ2-3; no reliable D call. Trimming pared 2 bases from V and 3 bases from J, leaving 6 bases between. CDR1 is MNHEY, CDR2 SMNVEV, per germline (reference sequence). CDR3 length: 13 amino acids.

CDR3 DNA: TGTGCCAGCTCACCAGCCGGGACTAGGGAGACCCAGTACTTC. Encoded protein: CASSPAGTRETQYF. The gene calls are TRBV18 and TRBJ2-5; 8 nucleotides align to TRBD2. Germline V CDR1 and CDR2: KGHSH, LQKENI. The ends lost 2 bases at V and 5 bases at J; junction bases unmatched: 4. This CDR3 comprises 14 residues.

The rearrangement uses TRBV6-4 and TRBJ1-2; TRBD1 is a possible D gene (6 bases). This CDR3 contains 11 residues. The V gene lost 9 bases and the J gene lost 2 bases, with 7 bases spanning the gap. The germline V gene has CDR1 MRHNA and CDR2 SNTAGT. CDR3 sequence: CARDRNYGYTF. The CDR3, as DNA: TGTGCCAGGGACAGAAACTATGGCTACACCTTC.

The rearrangement uses TRBV7-9 and TRBJ2-7, with 7 positions matching TRBD1. J gave up 5 bases and V 6 bases, and 4 bases lay outside the gene matches. From germline, CDR1 is SEHNR and CDR2 FQNEAQ (reference sequence). This CDR3 is 12 amino acids long. As DNA, the CDR3 is TGTGCCAGCAGACAGGGGATCCACGAGCAGTACTTC. Residues: CASRQGIHEQYF.

The genes are TRBV18 and TRBJ2-5; D is ambiguous. Looked up from germline, CDR1 is KGHSH and CDR2 is LQKENI. The ends were cut back, 2 bases at V and 4 bases at J, with 17 bases in the middle. The CDR3 contains 16 residues. Here the CDR3 reads CASSPSVRGLTETQYF. DNA for the CDR3: TGTGCCAGCTCACCATCGGTGAGAGGCCTTACAGAGACCCAGTACTTC.

This sequence joins TRBV10-3 and TRBJ2-7; 8 nucleotides agree with TRBD2. This CDR3 comprises 17 residues. Germline assignment: CDR1 ENHRY and CDR2 SYGVKD. The ends lost 5 bases at V and 4 bases at J; junction bases unmatched: 16. CDR3 nucleotide sequence: TGTGCCATCAGTATGACATCGCTAGCGGGTGAGGGGTACGAGCAGTACTTC. This sequence encodes CAISMTSLAGEGYEQYF.

The chain links TRBV6-1 to TRBJ2-3; TRBD2 matches at 11 bases. This CDR3 comprises 17 residues. CDR1 and CDR2 from the germline V gene are MNHNS and SASEGT. The trim removed 2 bases at V and 5 bases at J, leaving 9 bases unmatched. CDR3 in amino acids: CASSESASGGLRDTQYF. The CDR3 DNA is TGTGCCAGCAGTGAATCGGCTAGCGGGGGGTTGAGAGATACGCAGTATTTT.

This clone was seen once. The V and J genes are TRBV11-2 and TRBJ2-1; D ambiguous. This CDR3 contains 16 residues. Germline CDR1 and CDR2: SGHAT and FQNNGV. Trimming removed 0 bases at V and 6 bases at J, with 15 bases between. The CDR3: CASSLDVRLPGNEQFF. The CDR3 DNA is TGTGCCAGCAGCTTAGATGTGCGGCTCCCTGGCAATGAGCAGTTCTTC.

CDR3 region: CASSSPGILRYEQYF. The CDR3 DNA reads as TGTGCCAGCAGTTCCCCGGGAATCCTACGCTACGAGCAGTACTTC. V gene TRBV28 combines with J gene TRBJ2-7, with a weak D call TRBD2 (5 bases). V lost 4 bases, J lost 3 bases, and 16 bases lay in between. CDR3 length: 15 amino acids. Germline values: CDR1 MDHEN, CDR2 SYDVKM.

J is TRBJ1-1 and V is TRBV5-1; the D gene is possibly TRBD1 (5 bases). This CDR3 is 15 amino acids long. In germline, CDR1 is SGHRS, CDR2 YFSETQ. Trimming took off 0 bases at V and 5 bases at J, with 14 bases between the two ends. The CDR3 nucleotides are TGCGCCAGCAGCTTGGACGACGGGGCATGGACTGAAGCTTTCTTT. As protein: CASSLDDGAWTEAFF.

Comment on this clone: Within the sample, other DNA sequences also encode this same CDR3. The genes are TRBV29-1 and TRBJ1-1; D is unclear. Germline V gives CDR1 SQVTM, CDR2 ANQGSEA. Trimming took 4 bases from V and 0 from J, leaving 9 bases between them. CDR3 length: 13 amino acids. The CDR3 region has the DNA TGCAGCGTTGTCCGCAGAATGAACACTGAAGCTTTCTTT. Translated: CSVVRRMNTEAFF.

In this sample, this clone turned up a few times. The chain carries TRBV4-1 and TRBJ2-7, with D uncertain. V was pared by 3 bases and J by 4 bases, with 16 bases between. In germline, CDR1 is MGHRA, CDR2 YSYEKL. The CDR3 is 15 amino acids. The CDR3 DNA is TGCGCCAGCAGCCAGCTAGGGTGGGTCCCTTACGAGCAGTACTTC. It specifies CASSQLGWVPYEQYF.

This clone was seen once. The chain links TRBV5-4 to TRBJ2-2; D gene uncertain. V was pared by 2 bases and J by 6 bases, with 8 bases between. CDR1 is SGHNT, CDR2 YYREEE, per germline (reference sequence). The CDR3 consists of 13 residues. This CDR3 is CASSFDTPGELFF. The CDR3 DNA is TGTGCCAGCAGCTTTGACACCCCCGGGGAGCTGTTTTTT.

The rearrangement uses TRBV7-9 and TRBJ1-2; unclear D gene. Trimming cost V 3 bases and J 7 bases, with 9 bases left between them. CDR1 and CDR2 from the germline V gene are SEHNR and FQNEAQ (reference sequence). The CDR3 extends over 12 amino acids. The CDR3: CASSFQGSGYTF. For the CDR3, the DNA is TGTGCCAGCAGCTTCCAAGGGAGTGGCTACACCTTC.

V and J are TRBV9 and TRBJ2-2, with D uncertain. The germline V gene has CDR1 SGDLS and CDR2 YYNGEE. Trimming stripped 0 bases from V and 2 bases from J, with 8 bases between. The length of the CDR3 is 15 residues. CDR3 sequence: CASSVDLRNTGELFF. CDR3 in DNA: TGTGCCAGCAGCGTAGACCTTAGAAACACCGGGGAGCTGTTTTTT.